The clone carrying this T cell receptor beta chain occurred many times. Its antigen is unidentified. Two rounds of multiplex PCR amplified TCR beta CDR3 from genomic DNA. Used in first-round PCR were primers specific to each TRBV and TRBJ gene. TCRdb reprocessed the multiplex PCR reads with MiXCR, giving one entry per CDR3 protein. The table has approximately 13,000 distinct CDR3 sequences, around 29% seen once. This record comes from a study of prognosis after radiotherapy for stage I lung cancer. General study points: Among expanded TCR clones, tumor specificity was not determined. Stereotactic body radiation therapy was followed by a fall in unique TCR clone counts, with a median of roughly 9,300 versus 7,200.

The CDR3 sequence is 14 residues long. V was cut by 1 base and J by 0 bases, with 3 bases left in between. Per the germline V gene, CDR1 is SGHVS and CDR2 is FNYEAQ. Sequenced here: PBMCs, sampled before or after stereotactic body radiation therapy (not recorded which). The rearrangement uses TRBV7-6 and TRBJ1-4, with no clear D. The clonotype comes from a donor over 45 with non-small cell lung cancer. The CDR3, as DNA: TGTGCCAGCAGCTTAGAGGCAACTAATGAAAAACTGTTTTTT. It translates to CASSLEATNEKLFF.